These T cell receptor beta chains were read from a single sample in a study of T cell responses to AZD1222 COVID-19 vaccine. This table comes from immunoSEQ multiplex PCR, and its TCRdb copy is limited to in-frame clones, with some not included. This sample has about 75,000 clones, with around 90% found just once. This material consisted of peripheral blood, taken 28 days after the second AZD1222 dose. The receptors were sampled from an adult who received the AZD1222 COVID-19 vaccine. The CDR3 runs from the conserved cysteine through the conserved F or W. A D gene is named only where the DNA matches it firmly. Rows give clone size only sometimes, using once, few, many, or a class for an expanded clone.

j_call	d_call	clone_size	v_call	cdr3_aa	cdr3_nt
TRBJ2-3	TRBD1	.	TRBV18	CASSQTTGTDTQYF	TGTGCCAGCTCACAGACGACAGGGACAGATACGCAGTATTTT
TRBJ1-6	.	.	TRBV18	CASSPSYNSPLHF	TGTGCCAGCTCACCAAGCTATAATTCACCCCTCCACTTT
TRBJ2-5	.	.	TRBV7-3	CASSLIRDPEGTQYF	TGTGCCAGCAGCCTAATCCGGGACCCGGAAGGGACCCAGTACTTC
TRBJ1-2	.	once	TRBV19	CASSITARLPGYTF	TGTGCCAGTAGTATAACGGCACGCCTCCCTGGCTACACCTTC
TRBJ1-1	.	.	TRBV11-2	CASSFSGNTEAFF	TGTGCCAGCAGCTTTTCTGGGAACACTGAAGCTTTCTTT
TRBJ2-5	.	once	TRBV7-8	CASSPQPTQYF	TGTGCCAGCAGCCCCCAACCGACCCAGTACTTC
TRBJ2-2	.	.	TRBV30	CAWSRGNTGELFF	TGTGCCTGGAGCCGGGGTAACACCGGGGAGCTGTTTTTT
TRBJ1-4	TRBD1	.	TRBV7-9	CASSLVVTGGEKLFF	TGTGCCAGCAGCTTAGTTGTGACAGGGGGTGAAAAACTGTTTTTT
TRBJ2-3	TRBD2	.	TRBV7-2	CASSVQPGLTTDTQYF	TGTGCCAGCAGCGTCCAACCGGGACTAACCACAGATACGCAGTATTTT
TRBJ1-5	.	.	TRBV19	CASSNRDGYNQPQHF	TGTGCCAGTAGTAACCGGGACGGCTACAATCAGCCCCAGCATTTT
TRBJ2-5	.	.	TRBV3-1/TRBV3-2	CASSLMETQYF	TGTGCCAGCAGCCTGATGGAGACCCAGTACTTC
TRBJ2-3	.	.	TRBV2	CASSESRGMEYF	TGTGCCAGCAGTGAATCGCGGGGCATGGAGTATTTT
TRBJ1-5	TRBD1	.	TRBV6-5	CASSSRGDSNQPQHF	TGTGCCAGCAGTTCCAGGGGGGATAGCAATCAGCCCCAGCATTTT
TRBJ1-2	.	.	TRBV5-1	CASSLDSYGYTF	TGCGCCAGCAGCCTGGACAGCTATGGCTACACCTTC
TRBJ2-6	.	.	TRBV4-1	CASSPWGQERANVLTF	TGCGCCAGCAGCCCTTGGGGGCAGGAAAGAGCCAACGTCCTGACTTTC
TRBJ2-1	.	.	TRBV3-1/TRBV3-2	CASSRENGKPNEQFF	TGTGCCAGCAGCCGCGAAAACGGCAAACCCAATGAGCAGTTCTTC
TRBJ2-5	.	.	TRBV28	CASGGLVETQYF	TGTGCCAGCGGCGGCTTGGTGGAGACCCAGTACTTC